This TCR beta chain was recorded in a study of T cells after posttransplantation cyclophosphamide. General study findings and limits: Donor-recipient repertoire similarity was low at 1-2 months, rising over year one.

This clone was seen repeatedly, ten times or more. Its antigen is as yet unknown. The trim removed 3 bases at V and 3 bases at J, leaving 8 bases unmatched. This CDR3 is built from 15 residues. The germline V gene encodes CDR1 MNHNS and CDR2 SASEGT. Profiled with immunoSEQ multiplex PCR; TCRdb holds only in-frame clones, not every one. The sample contains tens of thousands of clones, none of them singletons. The sequencing input was PBMCs. The rearrangement links TRBV6-1 to TRBJ2-7; TRBD1 agrees at 7 bases. The sequence was collected from a middle-aged man in good health, CMV-negative, and a related stem cell transplant donor. CDR3 residues: CASSETGFPGYEQYF. The CDR3 DNA reads TGTGCCAGCAGTGAGACAGGGTTCCCCGGCTACGAGCAGTACTTC.